This TCR beta chain was identified during a study of CD8 T cells in Susac syndrome. Across the whole study: Among the sequenced Susac syndrome patients, five or six had active disease while eight or nine were in remission.

A quantity of about 0.5 to 1 ug RNA underwent reverse transcription using random hexamers. From the immunoSEQ multiplex PCR reads, TCRdb called clonotypes with MiXCR, one entry per CDR3 protein. Counted here are 160,000 or so distinct CDR3 sequences, roughly 96% occurring once; the ten biggest clones make up approximately 0.15%. Germline V CDR1 and CDR2: SGDLS, YYNGEE. There are 13 residues in the CDR3. Trimming took off 1 base at V and 2 bases at J, with 3 bases between the two ends. In regard to this clonotype: What it recognizes is unknown.

Study-wide findings and caveats: In Susac syndrome, the CD4+ T cell repertoires did not show clonal expansion.

Sequencing of TCR beta was carried out in blood CD8+ and CD4+ T cells. Negative isolation yielded CD4+ and CD8+ T cells, and FACS enriched TEMRA cells. The sequencing input was CD4+ T cells from PBMCs. The chain combines TRBV9 with TRBJ2-2; D is uncertain. This clonotype was sampled from a human donor with Susac syndrome. The CDR3 sequence: CASSVTNTGELFF. The CDR3 nucleotides read TGTGCCAGCAGCGTAACAAACACCGGGGAGCTGTTTTTT.